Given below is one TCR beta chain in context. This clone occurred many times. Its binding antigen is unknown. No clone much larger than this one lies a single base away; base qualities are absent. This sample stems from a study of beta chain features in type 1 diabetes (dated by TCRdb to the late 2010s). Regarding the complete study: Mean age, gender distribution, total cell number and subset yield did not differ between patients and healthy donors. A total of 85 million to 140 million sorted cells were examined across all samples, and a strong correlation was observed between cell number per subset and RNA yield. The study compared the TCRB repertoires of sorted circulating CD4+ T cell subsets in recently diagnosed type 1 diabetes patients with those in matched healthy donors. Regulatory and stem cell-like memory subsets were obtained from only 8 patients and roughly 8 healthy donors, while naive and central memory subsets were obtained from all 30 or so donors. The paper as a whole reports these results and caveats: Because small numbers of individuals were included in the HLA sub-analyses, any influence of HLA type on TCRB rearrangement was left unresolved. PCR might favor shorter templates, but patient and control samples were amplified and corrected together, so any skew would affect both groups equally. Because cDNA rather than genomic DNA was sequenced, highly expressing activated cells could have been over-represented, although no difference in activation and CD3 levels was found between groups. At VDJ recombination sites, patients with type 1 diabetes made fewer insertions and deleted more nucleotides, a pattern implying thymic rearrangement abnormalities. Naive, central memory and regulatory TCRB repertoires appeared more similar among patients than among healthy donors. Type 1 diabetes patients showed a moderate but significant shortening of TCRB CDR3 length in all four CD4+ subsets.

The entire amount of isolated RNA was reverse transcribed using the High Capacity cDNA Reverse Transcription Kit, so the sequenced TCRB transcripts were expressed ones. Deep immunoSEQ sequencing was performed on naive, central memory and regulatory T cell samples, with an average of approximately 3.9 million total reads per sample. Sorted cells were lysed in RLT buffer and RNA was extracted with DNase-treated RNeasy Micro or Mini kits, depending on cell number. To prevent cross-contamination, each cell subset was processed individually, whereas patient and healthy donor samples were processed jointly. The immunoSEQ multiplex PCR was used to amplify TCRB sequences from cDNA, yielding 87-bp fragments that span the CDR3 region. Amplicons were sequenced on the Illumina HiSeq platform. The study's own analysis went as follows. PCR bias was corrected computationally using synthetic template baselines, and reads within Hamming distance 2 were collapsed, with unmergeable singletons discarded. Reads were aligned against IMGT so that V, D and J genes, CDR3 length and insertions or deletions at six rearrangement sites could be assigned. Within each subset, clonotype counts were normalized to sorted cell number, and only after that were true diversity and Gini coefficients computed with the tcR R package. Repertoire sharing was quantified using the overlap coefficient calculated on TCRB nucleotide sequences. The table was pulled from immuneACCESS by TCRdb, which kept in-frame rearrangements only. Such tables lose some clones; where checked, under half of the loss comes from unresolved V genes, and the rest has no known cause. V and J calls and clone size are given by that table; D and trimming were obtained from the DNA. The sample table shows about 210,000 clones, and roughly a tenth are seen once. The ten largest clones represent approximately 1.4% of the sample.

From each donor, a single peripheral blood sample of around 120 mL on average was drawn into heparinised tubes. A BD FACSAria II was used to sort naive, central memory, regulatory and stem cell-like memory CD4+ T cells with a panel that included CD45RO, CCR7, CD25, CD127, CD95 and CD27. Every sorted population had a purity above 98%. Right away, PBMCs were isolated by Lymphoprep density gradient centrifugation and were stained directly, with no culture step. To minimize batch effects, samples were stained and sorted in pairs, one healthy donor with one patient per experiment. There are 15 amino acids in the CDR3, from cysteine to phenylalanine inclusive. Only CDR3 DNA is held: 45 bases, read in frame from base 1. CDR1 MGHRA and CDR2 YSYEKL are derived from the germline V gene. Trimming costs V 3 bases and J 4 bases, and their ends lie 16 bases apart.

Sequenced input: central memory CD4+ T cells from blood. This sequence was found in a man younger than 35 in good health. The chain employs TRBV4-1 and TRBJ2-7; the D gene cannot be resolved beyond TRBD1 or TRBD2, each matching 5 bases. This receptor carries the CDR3 CASSQPRARGYEQYF. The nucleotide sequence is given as TGCGCCAGCAGCCAGCCACGGGCGAGGGGTTACGAGCAGTACTTC.